A selection of T cell receptor beta chains follows, all from one sample in a study of blood T cell repertoires in COVID-19. Assay used: immunoSEQ multiplex PCR; TCRdb lists only in-frame clones, some missing. The profile covers hundreds of thousands of clones, with around 88% appearing a single time and 4% to 5.5% taken by the ten largest. Sequenced: peripheral blood. The receptors originated from a woman between 25 and 40 years old with acute or convalescent COVID-19. Each CDR3 is given with its conserved first and last residue. Size tells how often a clone was seen (once, few, many) or the class of an expanded clone, and some rows leave it out.

>TRBJ2-1|TRBV7-2|NA
CASSLARGNEQFF
>TRBJ2-2|TRBV2|NA
CASRPQGTGTGELFF
>TRBJ2-5|TRBV14|NA
CASSDIRQARRTQYF
>TRBJ2-3|TRBV12-3/TRBV12-4|NA
CASGQGHGDTQYF
>TRBJ1-5|TRBV12-3/TRBV12-4|NA
CASSLQWQPQHF
>TRBJ2-3|TRBV18|NA
CASSSQAGATDTQYF
>TRBJ2-2|TRBV19|few
CASSTYGLANTGELFF
>TRBJ2-7|TRBV27|once
CASSRGYEQYF
>TRBJ2-5|TRBV12-3/TRBV12-4|NA
CASRTLEETQYF
>TRBJ1-1|TRBV6-1|NA
CASSESLGLSGIEAFF
>TRBJ1-1|TRBV27|once
CASSIGQGNTEAFF
>TRBJ1-1|TRBV19|few
CASSTGEGGRSEAFF
>TRBJ2-7|TRBV29-1|NA
CSVETGGTYEQYF
>TRBJ2-7|TRBV10-1|NA
CASSPGQATYEQYF
>TRBJ2-7|TRBV5-4|NA
CASSPGSTYEQYF
>TRBJ2-1|TRBV27|NA
CASSLRRSSYNEQFF
>TRBJ2-2|TRBV6-5|NA
CASSYGQPNTGELFF
>TRBJ1-1|TRBV10-2|few
CASSESRGTEAFF
>TRBJ1-4|TRBV6-6|NA
CASIAGTGGEKLFF
>TRBJ2-7|TRBV9|NA
CASSPSDIWEQYF
>TRBJ2-7|TRBV4-1|NA
CASSGLGGSYEQYF
>TRBJ1-6|TRBV6-1|NA
CASSEGVRSYNSPLHF
>TRBJ2-2|TRBV30|few
CAWSAGELFF
>TRBJ2-3|TRBV5-1|NA
CASSLVLAGGVTDTQYF
>TRBJ2-5|TRBV5-4|NA
CASSLTGGVLETQYF
>TRBJ2-1|TRBV2|NA
CASSDLKREYEQFF
>TRBJ1-6|TRBV28|once
CASSLGGQGLGSPLHF
>TRBJ2-7|TRBV5-1|NA
CASSPTGDSYEQYF
>TRBJ2-7|TRBV5-6|NA
CASSLGDSSYEQYF
>TRBJ2-1|TRBV5-1|NA
CASKTGYNEQFF
>TRBJ2-5|TRBV2|NA
CASEGDRQETQYF
>TRBJ2-7|TRBV6-6|NA
CASSTGTSEEQYF
>TRBJ1-4|TRBV18|NA
CASSPAQRNEKLFF
>TRBJ2-7|TRBV7-3|NA
CASSFSDSYEQYF
>TRBJ1-2|TRBV7-9|NA
CASSFMGGYTF
>TRBJ2-1|TRBV27|NA
CASSLRSQGSYNEQFF
>TRBJ1-3|TRBV7-9|once
CATNVQGSGNTIYF
>TRBJ2-5|TRBV9|NA
CASSPLAGGYQETQYF
>TRBJ1-2|TRBV28|NA
CASRYRDRDNYGYTF
>TRBJ2-3|TRBV5-4|NA
CASSLGTSVRGSTDTQYF
>TRBJ2-5|TRBV5-1|NA
CASSYGTAKETQYF
>TRBJ1-2|TRBV27|once
CASSLLASNYGYTF
>TRBJ2-1|TRBV25-1|once
CASSETRQGLNEQFF
>TRBJ1-5|TRBV6-6|NA
CASSYRGGANQPQHF
>TRBJ2-7|TRBV18|NA
CASSPGLAGYEQYF
>TRBJ1-4|TRBV28|NA
CASGGGPNEKLFF
>TRBJ2-3|TRBV11-2|NA
CASRLAGGQRDTQYF
>TRBJ1-5|TRBV5-8|NA
CASSFGGNQPQHF